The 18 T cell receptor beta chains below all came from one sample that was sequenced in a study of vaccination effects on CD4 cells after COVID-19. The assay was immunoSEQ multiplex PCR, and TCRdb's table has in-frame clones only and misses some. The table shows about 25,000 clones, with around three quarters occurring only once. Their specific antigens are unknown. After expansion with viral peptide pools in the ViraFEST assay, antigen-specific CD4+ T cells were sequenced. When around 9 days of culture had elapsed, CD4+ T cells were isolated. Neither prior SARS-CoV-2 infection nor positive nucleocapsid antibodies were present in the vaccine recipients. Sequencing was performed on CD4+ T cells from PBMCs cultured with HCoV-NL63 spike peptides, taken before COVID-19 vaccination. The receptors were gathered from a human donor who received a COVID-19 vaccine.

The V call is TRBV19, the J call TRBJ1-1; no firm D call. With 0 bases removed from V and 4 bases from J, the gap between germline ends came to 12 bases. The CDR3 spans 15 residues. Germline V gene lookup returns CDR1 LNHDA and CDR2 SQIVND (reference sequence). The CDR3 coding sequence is TGTGCCAGTAGTATAGACACACGGGTGGGCACTGAAGCTTTCTTT. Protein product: CASSIDTRVGTEAFF. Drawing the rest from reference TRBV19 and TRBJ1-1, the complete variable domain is DGGITQSPKYLFRKEGQNVTLSCEQNLNHDAMYWYRQDPGQGLRLIYYSQIVNDFQKGDIAEGYSVSREKKESFPLTVTSAQKNPTAFYLCASSIDTRVGTEAFFGQGTRLTVV.

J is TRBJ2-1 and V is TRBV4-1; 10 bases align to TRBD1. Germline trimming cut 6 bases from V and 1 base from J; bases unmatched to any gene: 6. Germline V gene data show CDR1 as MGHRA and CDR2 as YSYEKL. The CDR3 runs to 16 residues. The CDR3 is CASRRVGQGSYNEQFF. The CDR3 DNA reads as TGCGCCAGCAGACGGGTGGGACAGGGGTCCTACAATGAGCAGTTCTTC.

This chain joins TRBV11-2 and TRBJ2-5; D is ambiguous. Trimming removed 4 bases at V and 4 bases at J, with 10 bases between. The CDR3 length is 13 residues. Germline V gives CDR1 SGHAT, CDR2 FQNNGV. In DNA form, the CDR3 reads TGTGCCAGCAGCTACCGGGCTATAGAGACCCAGTACTTC. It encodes CASSYRAIETQYF. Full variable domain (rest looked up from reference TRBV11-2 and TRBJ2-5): EAGVAQSPRYKIIEKRQSVAFWCNPISGHATLYWYQQILGQGPKLLIQFQNNGVVDDSQLPKDRFSAERLKGVDSTLKIQPAKLEDSAVYLCASSYRAIETQYFGPGTRLLVL.

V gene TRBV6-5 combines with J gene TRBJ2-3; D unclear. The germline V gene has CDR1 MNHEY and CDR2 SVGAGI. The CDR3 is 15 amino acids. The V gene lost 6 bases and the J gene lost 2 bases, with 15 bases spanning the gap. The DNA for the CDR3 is TGTGCCAGCAGGATGCAGCCGAGTACCACAGATACGCAGTATTTT. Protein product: CASRMQPSTTDTQYF.

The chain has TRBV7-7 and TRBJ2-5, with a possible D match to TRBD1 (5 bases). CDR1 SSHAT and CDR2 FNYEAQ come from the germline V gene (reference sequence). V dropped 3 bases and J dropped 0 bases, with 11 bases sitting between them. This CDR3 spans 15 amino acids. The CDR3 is CASSFGRVYQETQYF. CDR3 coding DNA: TGTGCCAGCAGCTTCGGCAGGGTTTACCAAGAGACCCAGTACTTC.

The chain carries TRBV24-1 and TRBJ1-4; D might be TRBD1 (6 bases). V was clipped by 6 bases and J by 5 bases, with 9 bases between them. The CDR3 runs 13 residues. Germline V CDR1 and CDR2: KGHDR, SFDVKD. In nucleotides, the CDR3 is TGTGCCACCAGTCAAGGGGGAAATGAAAAACTGTTTTTT. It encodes CATSQGGNEKLFF.

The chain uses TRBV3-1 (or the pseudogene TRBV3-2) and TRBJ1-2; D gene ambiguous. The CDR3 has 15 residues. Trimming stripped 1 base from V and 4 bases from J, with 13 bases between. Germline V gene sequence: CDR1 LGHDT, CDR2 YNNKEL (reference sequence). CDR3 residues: CASSQGSIILYGYTF. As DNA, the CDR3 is TGTGCCAGCAGCCAAGGTTCAATAATCCTCTATGGCTACACCTTC.

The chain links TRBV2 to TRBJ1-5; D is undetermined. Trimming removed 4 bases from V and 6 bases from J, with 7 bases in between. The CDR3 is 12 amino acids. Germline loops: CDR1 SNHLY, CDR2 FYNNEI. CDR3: CASSVEAQPQHF. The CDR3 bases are TGTGCCAGCAGTGTTGAGGCTCAGCCCCAGCATTTT.

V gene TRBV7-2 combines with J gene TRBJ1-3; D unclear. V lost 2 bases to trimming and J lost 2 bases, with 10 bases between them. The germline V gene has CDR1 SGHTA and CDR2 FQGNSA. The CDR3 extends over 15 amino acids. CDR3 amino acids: CASSLIRGTGNTIYF. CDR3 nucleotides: TGTGCCAGCAGCTTAATAAGAGGGACTGGAAACACCATATATTTT.

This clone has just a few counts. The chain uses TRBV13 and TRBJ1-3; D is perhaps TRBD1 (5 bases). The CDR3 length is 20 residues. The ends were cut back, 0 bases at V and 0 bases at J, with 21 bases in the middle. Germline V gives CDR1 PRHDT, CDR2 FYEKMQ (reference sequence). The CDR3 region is CASSLGPISRTTGSGNTIYF. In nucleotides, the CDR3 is TGTGCCAGCAGCTTAGGCCCAATTTCCCGGACAACCGGCTCTGGAAACACCATATATTTT.

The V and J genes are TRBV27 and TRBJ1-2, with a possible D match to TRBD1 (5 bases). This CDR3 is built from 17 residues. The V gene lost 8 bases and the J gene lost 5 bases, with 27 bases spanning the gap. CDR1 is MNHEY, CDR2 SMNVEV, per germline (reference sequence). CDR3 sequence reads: CASGAAYGAGYSYGYTF. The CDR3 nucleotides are TGTGCCAGCGGTGCCGCCTATGGGGCAGGATATTCTTATGGCTACACCTTC.

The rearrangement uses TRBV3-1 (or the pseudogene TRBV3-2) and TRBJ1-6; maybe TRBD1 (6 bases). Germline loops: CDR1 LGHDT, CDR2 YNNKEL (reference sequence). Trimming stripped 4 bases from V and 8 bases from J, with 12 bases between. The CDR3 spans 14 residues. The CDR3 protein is CASSPQGSHSPLHF. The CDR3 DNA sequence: TGTGCCAGCAGCCCACAGGGATCACATTCACCCCTCCACTTT.

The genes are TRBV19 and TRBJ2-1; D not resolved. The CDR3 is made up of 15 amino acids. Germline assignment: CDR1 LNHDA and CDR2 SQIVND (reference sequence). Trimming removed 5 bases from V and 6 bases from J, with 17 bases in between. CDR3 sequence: CASSDPLRRGNEQFF. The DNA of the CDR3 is TGTGCCAGTAGTGACCCCCTGAGAAGAGGCAATGAGCAGTTCTTC.

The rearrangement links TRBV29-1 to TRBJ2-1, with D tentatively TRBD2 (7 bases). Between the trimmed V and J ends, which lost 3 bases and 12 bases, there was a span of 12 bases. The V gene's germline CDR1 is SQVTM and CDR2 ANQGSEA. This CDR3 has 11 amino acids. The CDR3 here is CSVDPGGGQFF. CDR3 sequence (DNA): TGCAGCGTTGATCCGGGGGGCGGGCAGTTCTTC.

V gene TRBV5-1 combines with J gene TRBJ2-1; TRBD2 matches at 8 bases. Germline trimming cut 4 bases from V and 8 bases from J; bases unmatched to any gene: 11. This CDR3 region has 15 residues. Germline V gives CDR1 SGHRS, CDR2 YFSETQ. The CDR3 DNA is TGCGCCAGCAGCGGATGGAGCGGGAGAGGAGATGAGCAGTTCTTC. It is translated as CASSGWSGRGDEQFF.

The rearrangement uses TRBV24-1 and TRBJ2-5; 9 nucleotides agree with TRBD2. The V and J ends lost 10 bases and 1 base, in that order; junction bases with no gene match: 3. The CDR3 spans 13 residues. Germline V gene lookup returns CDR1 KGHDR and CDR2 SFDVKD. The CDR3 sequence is CATGGGAQETQYF. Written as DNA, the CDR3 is TGTGCCACTGGCGGGGGGGCCCAAGAGACCCAGTACTTC.

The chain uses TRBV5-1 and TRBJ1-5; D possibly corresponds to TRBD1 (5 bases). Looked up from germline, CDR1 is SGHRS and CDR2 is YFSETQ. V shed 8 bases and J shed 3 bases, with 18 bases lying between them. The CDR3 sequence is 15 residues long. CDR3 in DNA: TGCGCCAGTAGACCGGGACCGAGTGACAATCAGCCCCAGCATTTT. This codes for CASRPGPSDNQPQHF.

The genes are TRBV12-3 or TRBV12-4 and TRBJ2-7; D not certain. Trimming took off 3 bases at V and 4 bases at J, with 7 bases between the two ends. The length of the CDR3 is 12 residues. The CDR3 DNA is TGTGCCAGCAGTTTCCAGAGATACGAGCAGTACTTC. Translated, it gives CASSFQRYEQYF.